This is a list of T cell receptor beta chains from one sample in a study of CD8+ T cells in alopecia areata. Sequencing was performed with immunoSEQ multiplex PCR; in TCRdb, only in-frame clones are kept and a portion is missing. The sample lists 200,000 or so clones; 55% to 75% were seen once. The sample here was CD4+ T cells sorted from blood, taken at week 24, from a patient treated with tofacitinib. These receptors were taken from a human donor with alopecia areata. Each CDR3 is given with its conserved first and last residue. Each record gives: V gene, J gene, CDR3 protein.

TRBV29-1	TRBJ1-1	CSVATGLLDTEAFF
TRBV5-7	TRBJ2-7	CASSPIRRGSGEQYF
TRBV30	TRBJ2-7	CAWSALGGTGEQYF
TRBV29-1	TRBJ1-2	CSVESLDSFYGYTF
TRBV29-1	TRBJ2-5	CSVVGAGEQETQYF
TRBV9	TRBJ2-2	CASSVATETGELFF
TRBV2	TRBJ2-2	CASSSLTGELFF
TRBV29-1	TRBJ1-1	CSVLAETNTEAFF
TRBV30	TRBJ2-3	CAIKSGSVDTQYF
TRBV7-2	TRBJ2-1	CASSLEGQTEQFF
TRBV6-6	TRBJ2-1	CASSRLAGGINNEQFF
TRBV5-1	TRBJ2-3	CASSLNGVPDTQYF
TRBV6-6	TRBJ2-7	CASSSRENEQYF
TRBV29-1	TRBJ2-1	CSGGQGEGPEQFF
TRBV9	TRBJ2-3	CASSGGGGSTDTQYF
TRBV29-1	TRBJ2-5	CSGLPGNSQETQYF
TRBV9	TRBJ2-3	CASSVTSGNHADTQYF
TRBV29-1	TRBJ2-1	CSVEDRRGGLNEQFF
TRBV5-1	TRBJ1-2	CASSGAGDFNYGYTF
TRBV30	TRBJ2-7	CAWDRDTDEQYF
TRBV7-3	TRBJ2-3	CASSRGTRGADTQYF
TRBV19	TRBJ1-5	CATTIRVGNQPQHF
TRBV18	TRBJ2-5	CASSGADQETQYF
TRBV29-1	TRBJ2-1	CSGGAGSYNEQFF
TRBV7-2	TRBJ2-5	CASSLVWSGGRETQYF